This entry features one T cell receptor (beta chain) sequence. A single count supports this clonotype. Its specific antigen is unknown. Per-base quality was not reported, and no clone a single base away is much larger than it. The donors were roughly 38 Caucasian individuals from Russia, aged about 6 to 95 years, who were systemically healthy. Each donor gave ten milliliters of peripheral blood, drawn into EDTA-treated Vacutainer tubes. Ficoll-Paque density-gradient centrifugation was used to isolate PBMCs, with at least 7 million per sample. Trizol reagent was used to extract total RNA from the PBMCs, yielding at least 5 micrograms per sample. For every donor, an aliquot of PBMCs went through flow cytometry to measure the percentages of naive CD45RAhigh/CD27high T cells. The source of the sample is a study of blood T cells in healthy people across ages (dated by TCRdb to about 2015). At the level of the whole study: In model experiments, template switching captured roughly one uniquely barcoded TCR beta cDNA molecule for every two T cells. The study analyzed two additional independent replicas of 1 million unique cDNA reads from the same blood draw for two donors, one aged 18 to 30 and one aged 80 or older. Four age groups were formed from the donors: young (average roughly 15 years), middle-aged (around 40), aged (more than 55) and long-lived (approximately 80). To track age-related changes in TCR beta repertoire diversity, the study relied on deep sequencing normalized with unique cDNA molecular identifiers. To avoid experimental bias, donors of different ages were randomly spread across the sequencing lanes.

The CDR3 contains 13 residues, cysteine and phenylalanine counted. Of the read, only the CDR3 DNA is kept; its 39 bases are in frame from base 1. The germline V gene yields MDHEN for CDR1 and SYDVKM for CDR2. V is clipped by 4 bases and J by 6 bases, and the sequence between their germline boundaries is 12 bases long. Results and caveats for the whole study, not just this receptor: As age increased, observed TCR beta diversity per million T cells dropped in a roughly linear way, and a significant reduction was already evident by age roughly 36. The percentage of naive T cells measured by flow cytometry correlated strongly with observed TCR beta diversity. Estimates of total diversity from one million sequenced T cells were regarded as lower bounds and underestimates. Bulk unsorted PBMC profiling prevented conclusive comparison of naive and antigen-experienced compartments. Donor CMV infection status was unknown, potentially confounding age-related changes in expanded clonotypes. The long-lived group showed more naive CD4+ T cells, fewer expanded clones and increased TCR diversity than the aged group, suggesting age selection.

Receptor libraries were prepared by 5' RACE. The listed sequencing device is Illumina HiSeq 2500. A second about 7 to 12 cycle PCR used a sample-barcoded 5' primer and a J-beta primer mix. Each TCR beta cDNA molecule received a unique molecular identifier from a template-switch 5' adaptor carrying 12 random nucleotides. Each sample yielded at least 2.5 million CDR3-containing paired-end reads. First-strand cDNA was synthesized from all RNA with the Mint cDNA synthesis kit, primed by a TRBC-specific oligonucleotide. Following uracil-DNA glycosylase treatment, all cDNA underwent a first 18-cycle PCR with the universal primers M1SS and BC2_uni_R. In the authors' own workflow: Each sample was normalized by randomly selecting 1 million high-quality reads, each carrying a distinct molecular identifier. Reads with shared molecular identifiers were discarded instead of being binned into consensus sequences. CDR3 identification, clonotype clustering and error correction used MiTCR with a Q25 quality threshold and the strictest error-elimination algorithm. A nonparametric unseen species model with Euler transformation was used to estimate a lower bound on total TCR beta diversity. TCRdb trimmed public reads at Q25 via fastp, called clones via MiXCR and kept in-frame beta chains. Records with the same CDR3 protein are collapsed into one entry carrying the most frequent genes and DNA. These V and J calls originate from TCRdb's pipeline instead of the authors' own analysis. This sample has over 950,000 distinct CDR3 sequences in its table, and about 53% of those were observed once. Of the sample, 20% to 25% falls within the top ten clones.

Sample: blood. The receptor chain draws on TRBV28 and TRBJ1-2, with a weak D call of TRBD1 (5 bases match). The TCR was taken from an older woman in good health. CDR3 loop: CASSYPGMNGYTF. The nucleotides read TGTGCCAGCAGTTATCCAGGGATGAATGGCTACACCTTC.